This TCR beta chain was identified during a study of blood T cell repertoires in COVID-19. Clones were read by immunoSEQ multiplex PCR, and TCRdb kept only the in-frame ones, dropping some. The repertoire holds under 65,000 clones, with more than 85% as singletons. Germline CDR1 reads LNHDA; CDR2 reads SQIVND (reference sequence). The ends lost 5 bases at V and 4 bases at J; junction bases unmatched: 8. This CDR3 is built from 15 residues. V is TRBV19 and J is TRBJ1-2; 9 bases line up with TRBD1. This receptor was taken from a man older than 75 in a cohort sampled during active COVID-19. Sequenced input: peripheral blood. CDR3 loop: CASSQGQGQFYGYTF. DNA of the CDR3: TGTGCCAGTAGTCAAGGACAGGGGCAGTTCTATGGCTACACCTTC.